This T cell receptor (beta chain) originates from a study of T cell responses to AZD1222 COVID-19 vaccine (dated by TCRdb to about 2021). Regarding the complete study: Because spike-specific TCR depth and breadth did not differ between the two schedules, AZD1222 recipients who got a second dose at roughly 4 weeks were pooled with those who got a second dose at roughly 12 weeks. TCR sequencing covered 233 trial participants: nearly 210 given two doses of AZD1222 and 26 given two doses of MenACWY control vaccine. Enrollment into the trials was organized by age into subgroups of 18-55, 56-69 and 70-plus years, and those subgroups contained around 150, 28 and 57 TCR-sequenced participants, respectively. Study-level results and caveats: The whole spike protein was spanned by vaccine-associated CD4 TCRs, and dominant responses were seen in regions 160-218 and 743-854. Participants were mostly white British, with more females than males. The authors suggested clonal diversity may have been underestimated. Conclusions about previously exposed vaccinees are limited, since just six AZD1222 recipients were seropositive for SARS-CoV-2 at baseline. No day 14 peak-response samples were available, so repertoires were characterized only after the peak T cell response. The 56-69-year group was small, and its depth increase did not reach significance, likely because of low power. After two AZD1222 doses, spike-specific TCR breadth and depth were significantly higher than at day 0 and than in MenACWY recipients. Epitopes outside the regions mutated in the B.1.351 and B.1.1.7 variants were reportedly recognized by nearly half of the unique spike-specific TCRs.

The CDR3 regions of human TCRbeta chains were analyzed by immunosequencing. The original methods were these. TCRs in the repertoires were compared against a reference library of SARS-CoV-2-specific TCRs that had been generated with the MIRA antigen-specificity platform. Breadth was defined as the fraction of unique TCRs that were SARS-CoV-2-associated. Depth was defined as the fraction of total T cells that were SARS-CoV-2-associated. Using the MIRA data, every spike-specific TCR was mapped to the spike region that the TCR reacted to and assigned to either a CD4 or a CD8 class. Log10-transformed breadth and depth values were compared by one-way ANOVA with Sidak's multiple comparisons tests. In its TCRdb copy, this immuneACCESS table keeps in-frame sequences only and misses some clones. Where compared with another copy, unresolved V genes explain less than half of these, and the others have no known cause. The DNA was the basis for D and trimming; V, J and clone size are from that table. The sample data list about 100,000 clones, and more than 75% of these were observed just once. The ten largest clonotypes hold 20% to 25% of the sample.

CDR1 and CDR2, looked up from the germline V gene, are SGHTA and FQGNSA. Its CDR3 holds 14 amino acids, cysteine through phenylalanine. Just the 42-base CDR3 DNA is kept, in frame starting at base 1. V and J are trimmed by 5 bases and 4 bases, and the gene matches miss 5 bases of the junction. About this clone: Its specific antigen is unknown. One base away there is no much larger clone; base qualities are not given.

The time point label of this sample denotes: baseline before first vaccination. The vaccinee samples were drawn from two UK trials, COV001 and COV002, one of which was a single-blind randomized controlled phase 2/3 trial testing AZD1222 (ChAdOx1 nCoV-19) in healthy adults. Trial participant PBMC samples were collected at day 0 and day 28 after the second dose for TCRbeta chain sequencing. This clonotype originated in an adult in good health. The sequence links TRBV7-2 to TRBJ1-2, with 9 bases matching TRBD1. The sample consisted of peripheral blood, taken on day 0 of AZD1222 vaccination. The nucleotide sequence is given as TGTGCCAGCAGCGAGACAGGGGGGTTCTATGGCTACACCTTC. Its protein is CASSETGGFYGYTF.